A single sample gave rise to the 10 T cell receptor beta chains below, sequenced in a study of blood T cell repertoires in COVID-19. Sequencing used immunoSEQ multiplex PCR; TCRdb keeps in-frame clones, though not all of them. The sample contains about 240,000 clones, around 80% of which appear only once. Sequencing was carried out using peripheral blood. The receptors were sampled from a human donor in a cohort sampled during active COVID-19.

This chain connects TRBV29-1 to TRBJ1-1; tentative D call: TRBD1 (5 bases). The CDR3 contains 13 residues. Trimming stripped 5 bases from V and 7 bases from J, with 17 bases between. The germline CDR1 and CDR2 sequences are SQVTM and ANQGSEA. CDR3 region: CSVSSKTTGEAFF. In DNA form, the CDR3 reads TGCAGCGTTTCCTCGAAGACCACAGGTGAAGCTTTCTTT.

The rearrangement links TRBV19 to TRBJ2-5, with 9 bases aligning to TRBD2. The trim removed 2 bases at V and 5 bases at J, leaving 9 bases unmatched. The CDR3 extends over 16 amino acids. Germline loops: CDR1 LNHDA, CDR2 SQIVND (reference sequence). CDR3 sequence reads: CASSIRSGRSTETQYF. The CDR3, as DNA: TGTGCCAGTAGTATAAGGAGCGGGAGGTCGACGGAGACCCAGTACTTC.

The CDR3 protein is CSGTGQRSYEQYF. The CDR3 nucleotides are TGCAGCGGTACGGGACAGCGCTCCTACGAGCAGTACTTC. The gene calls are TRBV29-1 and TRBJ2-7, with 7 bases fitting TRBD1. CDR3 size: 13 residues. The ends lost 7 bases at V and 0 bases at J; junction bases unmatched: 6. From germline, CDR1 is SQVTM and CDR2 ANQGSEA.

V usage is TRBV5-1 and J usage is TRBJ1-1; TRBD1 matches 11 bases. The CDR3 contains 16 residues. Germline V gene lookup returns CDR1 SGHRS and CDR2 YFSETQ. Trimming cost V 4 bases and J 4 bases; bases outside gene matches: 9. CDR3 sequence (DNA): TGCGCCAGCAGCATAGGACAGGGGGCGGTGGGCACTGAAGCTTTCTTT. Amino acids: CASSIGQGAVGTEAFF.

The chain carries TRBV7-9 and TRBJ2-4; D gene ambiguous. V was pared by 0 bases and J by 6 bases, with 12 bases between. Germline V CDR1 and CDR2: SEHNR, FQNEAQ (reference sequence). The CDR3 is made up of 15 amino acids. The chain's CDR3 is CASSLARPQVNIQYF. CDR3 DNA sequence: TGTGCCAGCAGCTTAGCCAGGCCCCAAGTAAACATTCAGTACTTC.

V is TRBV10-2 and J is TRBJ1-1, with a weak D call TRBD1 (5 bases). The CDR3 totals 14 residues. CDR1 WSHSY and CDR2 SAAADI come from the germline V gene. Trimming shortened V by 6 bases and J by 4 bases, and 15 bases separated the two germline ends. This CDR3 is CASRIGQGGTEAFF. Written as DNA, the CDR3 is TGCGCCAGCAGGATCGGGCAGGGAGGCACTGAAGCTTTCTTT.

CDR3 region: CASSLAGTVTHSPLHF. The CDR3 DNA sequence: TGTGCCAGCAGCTTGGCCGGGACAGTCACTCATTCACCCCTCCACTTT. The chain is built from TRBV5-6 and TRBJ1-6; 7 positions agree with TRBD1. The trim removed 0 bases at V and 8 bases at J, leaving 8 bases unmatched. The CDR3 is 16 residues long. Looked up from germline, CDR1 is SGHDT and CDR2 is YYEEEE.

The CDR3 sequence: CASSPTRTGNTIYF. The CDR3 DNA is TGTGCCAGCAGCCCTACCAGGACTGGAAACACCATATATTTT. The chain has TRBV14 and TRBJ1-3; D ambiguous. Trimming cost V 4 bases and J 2 bases, with 9 bases left between them. Germline loops: CDR1 SGHDN, CDR2 FVKESK. The CDR3 covers 14 residues.

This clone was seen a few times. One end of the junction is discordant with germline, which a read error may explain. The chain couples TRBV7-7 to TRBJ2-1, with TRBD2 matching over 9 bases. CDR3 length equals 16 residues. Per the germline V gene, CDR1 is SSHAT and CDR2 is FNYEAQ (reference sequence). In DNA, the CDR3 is TGTGCTAGCAGCTTACGTAGCGGGGGCTCCTACAATGAGCAGTTCTTC. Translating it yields CASSLRSGGSYNEQFF.

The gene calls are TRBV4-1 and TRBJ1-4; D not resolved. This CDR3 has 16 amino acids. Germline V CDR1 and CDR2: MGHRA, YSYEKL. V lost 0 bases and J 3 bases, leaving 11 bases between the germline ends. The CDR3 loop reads CASSQDRGLANEKLFF. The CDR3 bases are TGCGCCAGCAGCCAAGATCGCGGGCTGGCTAATGAAAAACTGTTTTTT.